The 5 T cell receptor beta chains given below trace back to one sample, sequenced in a study of beta chain features in type 1 diabetes. Expressed TCRB transcripts were sequenced because the isolated RNA had all been reverse transcribed beforehand. Sequencing was performed with immunoSEQ multiplex PCR; in TCRdb, only in-frame clones are kept and a portion is missing. This table holds a few hundred thousand clones, roughly 14% found once. Broader study findings: Shortening that was moderate but significant affected the TCRB CDR3s of Type 1 diabetes patients in all four CD4+ subsets.

Which antigens these TCRs recognize remains unknown. The specimen was naive CD4+ T cells from blood. All receptors come from a man aged 25-45 years with type 1 diabetes.

In its sample, this clone was seen a few times. This chain connects TRBV5-4 to TRBJ2-5; weak D call: TRBD1 (6 bases). Germline V gives CDR1 SGHNT, CDR2 YYREEE (reference sequence). The CDR3 consists of 14 residues. Trimming shortened V by 4 bases and J by 4 bases, and 14 bases separated the two germline ends. The DNA for the CDR3 is TGTGCCAGCAGCGAATGGACCAGGGGAGAGACCCAGTACTTC. As protein: CASSEWTRGETQYF.

The chain combines TRBV19 with TRBJ1-5, with 8 bases lining up with TRBD1. J was trimmed by 7 bases and V by 5 bases; bases with no gene match: 4. Germline V gene data show CDR1 as LNHDA and CDR2 as SQIVND (reference sequence). The CDR3 consists of 13 residues. CDR3 coding DNA: TGTGCCAGTAGTGTACAGGGGGTACAGCCCCAGCATTTT. Its protein is CASSVQGVQPQHF.

In its sample, this clone was seen a few times. The CDR3 sequence is CAISESATDYEQYF. The CDR3 DNA follows: TGTGCCATCAGTGAGTCAGCGACAGACTACGAGCAGTACTTC. The V call is TRBV10-3, the J call TRBJ2-7, with D possibly being TRBD1 (5 bases). The CDR3 extends over 14 amino acids. CDR1 ENHRY and CDR2 SYGVKD come from the germline V gene. Trimming took 0 bases from V and 3 from J, leaving 9 bases between them.

The V and J genes are TRBV14 and TRBJ1-2, with 7 bases identical to TRBD1. CDR1 is SGHDN, CDR2 FVKESK, per germline. The CDR3 runs 15 residues. Germline trimming cut 5 bases from V and 3 bases from J; bases unmatched to any gene: 9. The CDR3: CASSYIQGVDYGYTF. The CDR3 DNA follows: TGTGCCAGCAGCTACATCCAGGGGGTTGACTATGGCTACACCTTC.

The chain is built from TRBV4-2 and TRBJ2-7, with 7 bases lining up with TRBD1. The V gene's germline CDR1 is LGHNA and CDR2 YNFKEQ. V lost 2 bases to trimming and J lost 6 bases; unmatched junction nucleotides: 7. The CDR3 sequence is 14 residues long. The CDR3 DNA sequence: TGTGCCAGCAGCCAACTGACAGGGTGGGGCGAGCAGTACTTC. It encodes CASSQLTGWGEQYF.